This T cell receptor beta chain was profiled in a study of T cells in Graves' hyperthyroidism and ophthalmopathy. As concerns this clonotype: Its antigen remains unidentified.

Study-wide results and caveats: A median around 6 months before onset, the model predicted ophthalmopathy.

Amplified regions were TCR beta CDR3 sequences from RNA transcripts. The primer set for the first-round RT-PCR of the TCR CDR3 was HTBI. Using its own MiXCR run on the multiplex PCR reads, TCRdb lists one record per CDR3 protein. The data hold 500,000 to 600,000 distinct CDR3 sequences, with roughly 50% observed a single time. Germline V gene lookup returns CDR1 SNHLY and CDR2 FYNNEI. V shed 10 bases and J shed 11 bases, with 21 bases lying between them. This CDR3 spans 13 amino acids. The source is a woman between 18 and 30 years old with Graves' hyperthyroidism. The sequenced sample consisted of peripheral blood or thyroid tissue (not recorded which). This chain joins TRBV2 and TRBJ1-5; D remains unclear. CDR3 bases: TGTGCCACCAATAGCGGGAGTGGAGAGACCCAGCATTTT. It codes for CATNSGSGETQHF.